The clone carrying this T cell receptor (beta chain) was observed once. The CDR3 loop spans 14 amino acids. Trimming left V 5 bases short and J 6 bases short, with 13 bases between. Germline loops: CDR1 MDHEN, CDR2 SYDVKM. The data originate from a study of shared clonotypes between healthy human individuals. Clones were sequenced by immunoSEQ multiplex PCR, and TCRdb holds only the in-frame ones, with some missing. The table has about 680,000 clones, about 80% seen once. The chain joins TRBV28 to TRBJ2-2; D not certain. Material for sequencing was memory CD4+ T cells sorted from blood. Noted subset: CD45RA-negative fraction. This receptor was identified in a woman aged 25 to 39 in good health. CDR3 sequence reads: CASSPHESAGELFF. As DNA, the CDR3 is TGTGCCAGCAGTCCCCACGAGAGCGCCGGGGAGCTGTTTTTT.